Following are 10 T cell receptor beta chains from one sample sequenced in a study of OX40 agonist ivuxolimab in advanced cancers. Library preparation was by the immunoSEQ multiplex PCR assay. In its TCRdb copy, this immuneACCESS table keeps in-frame sequences only and misses some clones. Where compared with another copy, unresolved V genes explain less than half of these, and the others have no known cause. The table for this sample lists about 150,000 clones; around 93% of them were counted only once. Roughly 0.94% of the sample is taken by the ten largest. The sequencing used CD4+ or CD8+ T cells sorted from blood, collected in a trial of the OX40 agonist ivuxolimab. All receptors derive from an adult with an advanced solid tumor such as melanoma, head and neck, liver or kidney cancer.

This chain uses TRBV10-3 with TRBJ1-4; D gene uncertain. CDR3 length equals 17 residues. Per the germline V gene, CDR1 is ENHRY and CDR2 is SYGVKD. V lost 0 bases to trimming and J lost 7 bases, with 18 bases between them. CDR3 loop: CAISESIGRLGGEKLFF. DNA of the CDR3: TGTGCCATCAGTGAGTCGATCGGACGTCTCGGCGGTGAAAAACTGTTTTTT.

V gene TRBV7-9 combines with J gene TRBJ2-5; tentative D call: TRBD2 (8 bases). The CDR3 covers 15 residues. Germline V gene data show CDR1 as SEHNR and CDR2 as FQNEAQ (reference sequence). V was shortened by 1 base and J by 4 bases, with 13 bases between the two germline ends. The CDR3 spells CASSLGSGTAETQYF. The CDR3 nucleotides are TGTGCCAGCAGCTTAGGTAGCGGGACAGCAGAGACCCAGTACTTC.

The chain carries TRBV6-6 and TRBJ1-2; D remains unclear. CDR1 is MNHNY, CDR2 SVGAGI, per germline (reference sequence). This CDR3 contains 15 residues. Trimming took off 0 bases at V and 2 bases at J, with 10 bases between the two ends. The CDR3 here is CASSYSGSPNYGYTF. In DNA form, the CDR3 reads TGTGCCAGCAGTTACTCAGGGTCACCAAACTATGGCTACACCTTC.

V and J are TRBV7-9 and TRBJ1-2; TRBD1 is a possible D gene (6 bases). Germline V gene data show CDR1 as SEHNR and CDR2 as FQNEAQ (reference sequence). CDR3 length: 18 residues. Deletions cut 4 bases from V and 4 bases from J, with 25 bases between. As DNA, the CDR3 is TGTGCCAGCAGCTCCCACCTGGGGGCATCTGGGTCAGGCTATGGCTACACCTTC. It translates to CASSSHLGASGSGYGYTF.

This chain connects TRBV18 to TRBJ2-7; 12 bases map to TRBD2. The CDR3 consists of 15 residues. The germline CDR1 and CDR2 sequences are KGHSH and LQKENI. The V segment lost 6 bases and the J segment 5 bases; nucleotides outside the gene matches: 8. CDR3 amino acids: CASSLGLAGVDEQYF. In DNA, the CDR3 is TGTGCCAGCTCCCTGGGACTAGCGGGCGTGGACGAGCAGTACTTC.

DNA of the CDR3: TGTGCCAGCAGTTACCAGGCCAGGGGGTACACCGGGGAGCTGTTTTTT. The encoded protein is CASSYQARGYTGELFF. The chain employs TRBV6-5 and TRBJ2-2; the match to TRBD1 covers 7 bases. The CDR3 is made up of 16 amino acids. V was pared by 2 bases and J by 3 bases, with 6 bases of the junction left unmatched. Germline lookup yields CDR1 MNHEY and CDR2 SVGAGI.

The chain employs TRBV18 and TRBJ2-5, with D perhaps matching TRBD1 (6 bases). From germline, CDR1 is KGHSH and CDR2 LQKENI. V was trimmed by 1 base and J by 5 bases, leaving 14 bases between them. The CDR3 is made up of 15 amino acids. The CDR3 protein is CASSPLQGTGETQYF. CDR3 DNA sequence: TGTGCCAGCTCACCACTACAGGGAACCGGGGAGACCCAGTACTTC.

Here the CDR3 DNA reads TGTGCCAGCAGCACCGGACAGGGACGAAATCAGCCCCAGCATTTT. Translating it yields CASSTGQGRNQPQHF. The chain links TRBV7-2 to TRBJ1-5, with TRBD1 matching over 8 bases. The CDR3 loop spans 15 amino acids. The J segment lost 4 bases and the V segment lost 5 bases, leaving 7 bases of the junction unmatched. Germline CDR1 is SGHTA and CDR2 is FQGNSA. The full variable domain, completed using reference TRBV7-2 and TRBJ1-5, is GAGVSQSPSNKVTEKGKDVELRCDPISGHTALYWYRQSLGQGLEFLIYFQGNSAPDKSGLPSDRFSAERTGGSVSTLTIQRTQQEDSAVYLCASSTGQGRNQPQHFGDGTRLSIL.

J is TRBJ2-3 and V is TRBV5-1, with D perhaps TRBD2 (6 bases). V lost 4 bases to trimming and J lost 2 bases, with 14 bases between them. Per germline, CDR1 SGHRS and CDR2 YFSETQ. The CDR3 covers 15 residues. Written as DNA, the CDR3 is TGCGCCAGCAGCCCAAGGGACTTGCCCACAGATACGCAGTATTTT. Its translation is CASSPRDLPTDTQYF.

V gene TRBV2 combines with J gene TRBJ1-3, with D maybe TRBD1 (5 bases). The CDR3 has 14 amino acids. V lost 6 bases to trimming and J lost 3 bases, with 12 bases between them. Germline V gene sequence: CDR1 SNHLY, CDR2 FYNNEI. The CDR3 nucleotides are TGTGCCAGCAGCCGGCAGGGTAATGGAAACACCATATATTTT. This sequence encodes CASSRQGNGNTIYF.